This paragraph covers one T cell receptor (beta chain) sequence. This entry belongs to a study of T cell changes during pregnancy in multiple sclerosis. Using immunoSEQ multiplex PCR, the repertoire was profiled, and TCRdb retains in-frame clones only, with some absent. Of 30,000 to 40,000 clones listed, nearly 90% are singletons. Germline V CDR1 and CDR2: LNHNV, YYDKDF (reference sequence). V lost 0 bases and J lost 0, with 11 bases in between. CDR3 length equals 16 residues. This TCR derives from a female donor with multiple sclerosis, enrolled in a pregnancy study. Here the sequenced sample was CD4+ T cells from peripheral blood mononuclear cells, taken in the second trimester of pregnancy. The chain uses TRBV15 and TRBJ1-1, with D possibly being TRBD1 (6 bases). CDR3 residues: CATSRDAGTLNTEAFF. The CDR3 bases are TGTGCCACCAGCAGAGATGCCGGGACATTGAACACTGAAGCTTTCTTT.